Listed below are T cell receptor beta chains from one sample, sequenced in a study of human T cells and chemical hapten exposure. Each CDR3 protein is one row after TCRdb ran MiXCR on the RACE reads. The top ten hold approximately 1.5% of the sample, which has more than 80,000 distinct CDR3 sequences, 7% to 8% seen once. Sequenced material: whole blood, taken in connection with sensitization to the hapten diphenylcyclopropenone (DPC). These receptors were collected from a woman in her thirties with alopecia areata. Some clones in this sample may be carry-over from other donors' samples. The conserved cysteine and the conserved F or W are not part of the CDR3 here.

cdr3_aa	v_call	j_call
ASSLMGAEEKLF	TRBV7-9	TRBJ1-4
AWSLLRHRVAEAF	TRBV30	TRBJ1-1
ASSFWEGGAFYNEQF	TRBV12-3/TRBV12-4	TRBJ2-1
ASSSQTSNEQF	TRBV7-6	TRBJ2-1
ASSLGSLGGPGNTIY	TRBV7-2	TRBJ1-3
ASSLERGRGLAGSNEQF	TRBV13	TRBJ2-1
ASSMTGGASGANVLT	TRBV11-2	TRBJ2-6
AIGGEGYGYT	TRBV10-3	TRBJ1-2
ASSLAEGRLDNYGYT	TRBV7-6	TRBJ1-2
ASSFSGGAPGELF	TRBV13	TRBJ2-2
ASSPDGFASYEQY	TRBV4-2	TRBJ2-7
AIGMDTANYGYT	TRBV10-3	TRBJ1-2
ASSLLARGGIHSSYNEQF	TRBV12-3/TRBV12-4	TRBJ2-1
ASSEYKYWHHEQY	TRBV25-1	TRBJ2-7
ATSDQGQGRSEQF	TRBV24-1	TRBJ2-1
ATSRGSTGIDTQY	TRBV15	TRBJ2-3
ASSLKTDTPNTEAF	TRBV18	TRBJ1-1
ASSLSSDTQY	TRBV12-3/TRBV12-4	TRBJ2-3
ATSDFRNGTLNEKLF	TRBV24-1	TRBJ1-4
ASVSPRSGDNQPQH	TRBV19	TRBJ1-5
SARGQSNSPLH	TRBV20-1	TRBJ1-6
ASSLWTGTGELF	TRBV5-1	TRBJ2-2
SATVAGAVQETQY	TRBV20-1	TRBJ2-5
SASLAGVPDTQY	TRBV20-1	TRBJ2-3
ASSPTGLTEAF	TRBV7-3	TRBJ1-1
ASSPPGGWDSPLH	TRBV18	TRBJ1-6
ASSERQGMNEQF	TRBV6-1	TRBJ2-1
ASSQAGTVSSGANVLT	TRBV4-2	TRBJ2-6
ASLEGSGLNTEAF	TRBV6-1	TRBJ1-1
ASSIGAGGPQD	TRBV19	TRBJ2-3
ASFRETGELF	TRBV7-9	TRBJ2-2
ASPPRGPSGANVLT	TRBV11-2	TRBJ2-6
SAEDRSTDTQY	TRBV20-1	TRBJ2-3